This T cell receptor (beta chain) was identified in a study of blood T cell repertoires in COVID-19. Overall study context: Some COVID-19 samples were acute and others convalescent; all came from the United States, Italy and Spain. PBMCs, B-cell-depleted T cells, or T cells provided the cDNA or gDNA that made up the material.

Methods used by the authors: Nucleated cell number was recorded as an estimate derived from reference gene primer amplification. Profiling relied on immunoSEQ multiplex PCR, and the TCRdb table lists in-frame clones only, not all of them. That table supplies the V and J calls and clone size; D and trimming were determined from the DNA. The data show approximately 240,000 clones, approximately 81% seen once. The germline V and J ends were trimmed by 0 bases and 8 bases, with 11 bases remaining between them. This CDR3 comprises 14 residues. Germline V CDR1 and CDR2: SGHTS, YDEGEE. This sequence joins TRBV5-8 and TRBJ2-2; D perhaps matches TRBD1 (5 bases). The source is a man aged 45-65 years who had recovered from COVID-19. The sequenced sample was peripheral blood. CDR3 amino acids: CASSLAGRVGELFF. The CDR3 nucleotides are TGTGCCAGCAGCTTGGCCGGCAGGGTGGGGGAGCTGTTTTTT.